This T cell receptor beta chain was documented in a study of T cell responses to AZD1222 COVID-19 vaccine. With respect to this clone: No antigen is known for it.

Study-wide points: It was only after the peak T cell response that any repertoires were sampled.

The V end lost 1 base, the J end lost 8 bases, and 9 bases lay between the germline ends. The CDR3 has 13 residues. The table came from immunoSEQ multiplex PCR; TCRdb's copy has only in-frame clones and leaves some out. The sample has approximately 170,000 clones; around 94% are singletons. The chain links TRBV12-3 or TRBV12-4 to TRBJ2-1; the D gene is possibly TRBD2 (6 bases). The specimen was peripheral blood, collected 28 days after the second AZD1222 dose. The source is an adult who received the AZD1222 COVID-19 vaccine. The CDR3 spells CASSLGLAYEQFF. CDR3 coding DNA: TGTGCCAGCAGTTTAGGTCTAGCGTATGAGCAGTTCTTC.